This T cell receptor (beta chain) was profiled in a study of control samples from healthy donors and cancer patients. The CDR3 extends over 15 amino acids. Germline CDR1 and CDR2: SEHNR and FQNEAQ (reference sequence). The V end lost 0 bases, the J end lost 6 bases, and 11 bases lay between the germline ends. Measured with immunoSEQ multiplex PCR; TCRdb has only the in-frame clones, and not every one. The sample lists 85,000 to 100,000 clones, approximately 93% seen once, with 8% to 9.5% in the top ten. Material for sequencing was blood. V usage is TRBV7-9 and J usage is TRBJ1-4; D is undetermined. This TCR came from a man aged 18 to 30 in good health. CDR3 sequence (DNA): TGTGCCAGCAGCTTAGCGGAAAGGGATTATGAAAAACTGTTTTTT. It translates to CASSLAERDYEKLFF. Full variable domain (outside the CDR3, taken from reference TRBV7-9 and TRBJ1-4): DTGVSQNPRHKITKRGQNVTFRCDPISEHNRLYWYRQTLGQGPEFLTYFQNEAQLEKSRLLSDRFSAERPKGSFSTLEIQRTEQGDSAMYLCASSLAERDYEKLFFGSGTQLSVL.